This paragraph reports one TCR beta chain. Its antigen is unidentified. Trimming cost V 0 bases and J 4 bases; bases outside gene matches: 5. Germline-derived CDR1 and CDR2 are SGDLS and YYNGEE. This CDR3 is 15 amino acids long. CD4+ and CD8+ cells were isolated by positive magnetic bead selection, with purity checked by flow cytometry. Measured with immunoSEQ multiplex PCR; TCRdb has only the in-frame clones, and not every one. The sample shows 12,000 to 15,000 clones, 80% to 95% of them seen only once. The data originate from a study of somatic mutations in cytotoxic T cells in rheumatoid arthritis. About the research overall: Patients gave 30 ml EDTA peripheral blood immediately after diagnosis, prior to starting treatment.

Whole-study results and caveats: Within 8 of 65 patients, the single biggest CD8+ clone made up more than 20% of CD8+ cells. Patients with rheumatoid arthritis, but not healthy controls, had CD8+ clonality that increased with age.

Sequencing was performed on CD4+ T cells sorted from blood. The clonotype was recovered from a man aged 65 to 79 with rheumatoid arthritis. V usage is TRBV9 and J usage is TRBJ2-5, with 8 bases fitting TRBD2. This CDR3 reads CASSVVSSGLETQYF. The CDR3 DNA is TGTGCCAGCAGCGTAGTTTCTAGCGGGCTAGAGACCCAGTACTTC.